The T cell receptor beta chain under discussion was sequenced for a study of neurological immune-mediated disorders. Regarding the study as a whole: The highest TCR clonal expansion occurred in HTLV-1-associated myelopathy; multiple sclerosis fell below healthy controls.

This clonotype was counted only a few times. Its antigen is not identified. V lost 5 bases and J lost 3; bases outside the gene matches: 8. Germline V gene lookup returns CDR1 DFQATT and CDR2 SNEGSKA (reference sequence). This CDR3 spans 15 amino acids. Synthesis of cDNA was carried out by template-switch 5'RACE. The reaction used 10-nucleotide random UMIs. A single run covered 15-18 subjects with over 180 million TCR-beta sequences. TCRdb processed the 5' RACE reads anew with MiXCR; each CDR3 protein has one entry. The repertoire includes some 46,000 distinct CDR3 sequences, over 9% of them detected once, and about 5% sits in the top ten. The unsorted libraries were prepared from 2 million PBMCs (stored at -80 C).

The clonotype originates from an older man with HTLV-1-associated myelopathy (HAM/TSP). The V and J genes are TRBV20-1 and TRBJ2-5; 11 nucleotides match TRBD2. Sequenced: PBMCs. CDR3 nucleotides: TGCAGTGCTCTCTTAGCGGGAGGGGGGGAAGAGACCCAGTACTTC. It codes for CSALLAGGGEETQYF.